The 4 T cell receptor beta chains below come from one sample, sequenced in a study of CD8 T cells in Susac syndrome. It was with random hexamers that roughly 0.45 to 1 ug RNA was reverse transcribed. TCRdb recomputed calls from the immunoSEQ multiplex PCR reads with MiXCR, one row per CDR3 protein. This table holds 90,000 to 150,000 distinct CDR3 sequences, around 93% found once. The sequenced material came from CD8+ T cells from PBMCs. The receptors derive from a human donor in good health.

This clonotype has a single count. The chain uses TRBV7-9 and TRBJ1-2; D may be TRBD1 (5 bases). Germline V gene sequence: CDR1 SEHNR, CDR2 FQNEAQ (reference sequence). The CDR3 length is 15 residues. The V end lost 5 bases, the J end lost 0 bases, and 13 bases lay between the germline ends. The CDR3 DNA sequence: TGTGCCAGCAGCCCGGGGGAGAGATCTAACTATGGCTACACCTTC. It codes for CASSPGERSNYGYTF.

This clonotype was observed once. The V call is TRBV29-1, the J call TRBJ2-7, with unresolved D. V was cut by 2 bases and J by 3 bases, with 20 bases left in between. Per germline, CDR1 SQVTM and CDR2 ANQGSEA. The CDR3 totals 16 residues. The CDR3 DNA is TGCAGCGTTGAAAGATCGTGGGCAGTCGGTGTCTACGAGCAGTACTTC. Its translation is CSVERSWAVGVYEQYF.

The chain links TRBV7-9 to TRBJ1-4; D may be TRBD1 (6 bases). The V end was cut by 5 bases, the J end by 0 bases, with 16 bases between. CDR3 length equals 17 residues. Per the germline V gene, CDR1 is SEHNR and CDR2 is FQNEAQ (reference sequence). CDR3: CASSPKTGSSTNEKLFF. The CDR3 DNA follows: TGTGCCAGCAGCCCGAAAACAGGGAGTTCAACTAATGAAAAACTGTTTTTT.

The chain links TRBV19 to TRBJ1-1; D might be TRBD1 (5 bases). The CDR3 has 14 residues. Trimming removed 6 bases at V and 4 bases at J, with 15 bases between. Germline loops: CDR1 LNHDA, CDR2 SQIVND (reference sequence). The CDR3 is CASSGLSRATEAFF. DNA for the CDR3: TGTGCCAGTAGCGGGCTGAGCAGGGCCACTGAAGCTTTCTTT.